The entry below describes one T cell receptor (beta chain). Its antigen is not known. The data stem from a study of shared clonotypes between healthy human individuals. Assay runs were performed at deep level. Measured with immunoSEQ multiplex PCR; TCRdb has only the in-frame clones, and not every one. The sample includes a few million clones, approximately 93% of them seen just once. Study-wide results and caveats: All-four-donor shared clonotypes had higher generation probabilities than non-shared clonotypes did.

From germline, CDR1 is SGHVS and CDR2 FNYEAQ. CDR3 length: 15 residues. Trimming removed 5 bases at V and 5 bases at J, with 15 bases between. Sequencing used naive CD4+ T cells from PBMCs. Specified subset: CD45RA+ positively selected. The TCR originated in a man aged 18 to 30 in good health. Some clones in this sample may be carry-over from other donors' samples. V and J are TRBV7-6 and TRBJ1-4, with unresolved D. CDR3 in amino acids: CASSGQRGSNEKLFF. The CDR3 DNA reads TGTGCCAGCAGCGGCCAGAGAGGGTCAAATGAAAAACTGTTTTTT.